This T cell receptor beta chain was found in a study of control samples from healthy donors and cancer patients. Germline V gives CDR1 MNHEY, CDR2 SVGAGI. This CDR3 comprises 14 residues. Trimming took 0 bases from V and 7 from J, leaving 7 bases between them. Clones were read by immunoSEQ multiplex PCR, and TCRdb kept only the in-frame ones, dropping some. The data contain about 50,000 clones, 85% to 95% of them singletons. This clone was seen a few times. The receptor was derived from a man in his thirties or forties with colorectal cancer. The V and J genes are TRBV6-5 and TRBJ1-6; D gene unclear. Sequencing was carried out using PBMCs. This CDR3 reads CASSYSVGNSPLHF. The CDR3 DNA sequence: TGTGCCAGCAGTTACTCGGTAGGGAATTCACCCCTCCACTTT.